Each of the 10 T cell receptor beta chains below was sequenced from the same sample in a study of blood T cell repertoires in COVID-19. Data came from immunoSEQ multiplex PCR; TCRdb stores just in-frame clones and leaves some out. This sample has about 190,000 clones; approximately 78% occur once, and the top ten carry approximately 3%. Sample: peripheral blood. These receptors were collected from a woman at least 80 years old with active or convalescent COVID-19.

The V and J genes are TRBV19 and TRBJ2-1; 8 nucleotides line up with TRBD1. Germline CDR1 is LNHDA and CDR2 is SQIVND (reference sequence). The CDR3 covers 15 residues. The ends lost 6 bases at V and 1 base at J; junction bases unmatched: 5. The CDR3 nucleotides are TGTGCCAGTAGCCCAGGGACAGGTTCCTACAATGAGCAGTTCTTC. Translating gives CASSPGTGSYNEQFF.

V usage is TRBV5-6 and J usage is TRBJ1-1, with TRBD1 matching 8 bases. Germline V gives CDR1 SGHDT, CDR2 YYEEEE. This CDR3 contains 14 residues. With V trimmed by 3 bases and J by 2 bases, 3 bases remained unmatched. CDR3 nucleotides: TGTGCCAGCAGCTGGGGACAGGTTAACACTGAAGCTTTCTTT. Its protein is CASSWGQVNTEAFF.

The chain carries TRBV2 and TRBJ2-7, with 7 nucleotides matching TRBD1. CDR1 is SNHLY and CDR2 is FYNNEI in the germline V gene. Trimming removed 9 bases from V and 0 bases from J; junction bases left unmatched: 8. CDR3 length: 14 amino acids. CDR3 protein: CASTNRGSSYEQYF. The CDR3 coding sequence is TGTGCCAGTACCAACAGGGGAAGCTCCTACGAGCAGTACTTC.

This rearrangement joins TRBV24-1 to TRBJ1-1, with D possibly matching TRBD1 (5 bases). V was trimmed by 4 bases and J by 0 bases, leaving 8 bases between them. Per the germline V gene, CDR1 is KGHDR and CDR2 is SFDVKD. The length of the CDR3 is 14 residues. The CDR3 sequence: CATSEGLMNTEAFF. DNA for the CDR3: TGTGCCACCAGTGAGGGGCTTATGAACACTGAAGCTTTCTTT.

V is TRBV28 and J is TRBJ2-3, with D tentatively TRBD2 (5 bases). The CDR3 contains 12 residues. V dropped 5 bases and J dropped 6 bases, with 9 bases sitting between them. The germline CDR1 and CDR2 sequences are MDHEN and SYDVKM. The CDR3 region is CASSILGDTQYF. Written as DNA, the CDR3 is TGTGCCAGCAGTATACTAGGGGATACGCAGTATTTT.

This clone was seen a handful of times. The chain recombines TRBV27 with TRBJ1-2; 8 bases fit TRBD1. The V segment lost 9 bases and the J segment 2 bases; nucleotides outside the gene matches: 11. The CDR3 runs to 15 residues. Looked up from germline, CDR1 is MNHEY and CDR2 is SMNVEV (reference sequence). The CDR3 loop is CASKWAGGPNYGYTF. The CDR3 DNA is TGTGCCAGTAAATGGGCAGGGGGCCCCAACTATGGCTACACCTTC.

This clone was seen a few times. The chain carries TRBV5-1 and TRBJ1-1, with 8 positions matching TRBD1. From germline, CDR1 is SGHRS and CDR2 YFSETQ. This CDR3 has 14 amino acids. The J segment lost 3 bases and the V segment lost 5 bases, leaving 6 bases of the junction unmatched. CDR3 nucleotides: TGCGCCAGCAGGGTGGGACAGGCGCACACTGAAGCTTTCTTT. Its translation is CASRVGQAHTEAFF.

V is TRBV12-3 or TRBV12-4 and J is TRBJ2-7, with 7 bases lining up with TRBD1. Trimming removed 3 bases from V and 7 bases from J; junction bases left unmatched: 6. The CDR3 consists of 13 residues. This CDR3 reads CASSFNRGEEQYF. DNA for the CDR3: TGTGCCAGCAGTTTTAACAGGGGTGAGGAGCAGTACTTC.

The V and J genes are TRBV6-6 and TRBJ2-7, with 13 bases lining up with TRBD2. With V trimmed by 4 bases and J by 9 bases, 9 bases remained unmatched. Germline assignment: CDR1 MNHNY and CDR2 SVGAGI (reference sequence). CDR3 length equals 15 residues. CDR3: CASSSRTSGGPGQYF. CDR3 DNA sequence: TGTGCCAGCAGTTCGCGGACTAGCGGGGGCCCCGGGCAGTACTTC.

This clone was detected only a few times. V usage is TRBV4-1 and J usage is TRBJ1-2, with TRBD1 matching 7 bases. Trimming took 4 bases from V and 3 from J; bases not matched to a gene: 8. CDR3 length equals 15 residues. Germline-derived CDR1 and CDR2 are MGHRA and YSYEKL. The CDR3 nucleotides read TGCGCCAGCAGCCCCTACGGAGGGGGCGACTATGGCTACACCTTC. Translating gives CASSPYGGGDYGYTF.